A selection of T cell receptor beta chains follows, all from one sample in a study of blood T cell repertoires in COVID-19. Libraries were prepared by immunoSEQ multiplex PCR; TCRdb keeps only in-frame clonotypes and omits some of them. Of 280,000 or so clones in the sample, around 88% were seen once. Sequencing was done on a sample of peripheral blood. These receptors were taken from a woman younger than 45 who had recovered from COVID-19. Each CDR3 is given with its conserved first and last residue. A D gene is named only where the DNA matches it firmly.

D gene: TRBD2
J gene: TRBJ2-3
V gene: TRBV5-4
CDR3 protein: CASSFRLAGGPPDTQYF

D gene: -
J gene: TRBJ2-5
V gene: TRBV7-9
CDR3 protein: CASSLLPGKESETQYF

D gene: TRBD1
J gene: TRBJ1-6
V gene: TRBV9
CDR3 protein: CASSVGTGNNSPLHF

D gene: TRBD1
J gene: TRBJ1-2
V gene: TRBV28
CDR3 protein: CASSLSGQESNYGYTF

D gene: -
J gene: TRBJ2-7
V gene: TRBV5-6
CDR3 protein: CASSTTGGAVEQYF

D gene: -
J gene: TRBJ1-2
V gene: TRBV18
CDR3 protein: CASSPETEYGYTF

D gene: -
J gene: TRBJ1-4
V gene: TRBV9
CDR3 protein: CASSVLGEREKLFF

D gene: -
J gene: TRBJ1-4
V gene: TRBV28
CDR3 protein: CASRHRALNEKLFF

D gene: -
J gene: TRBJ2-7
V gene: TRBV7-2
CDR3 protein: CASSSRGSYEQYF

D gene: TRBD1
J gene: TRBJ2-2
V gene: TRBV5-1
CDR3 protein: CASSRPDRGSTGELFF

D gene: -
J gene: TRBJ2-7
V gene: TRBV11-2
CDR3 protein: CASSSDRFYEQYF

D gene: -
J gene: TRBJ1-4
V gene: TRBV15
CDR3 protein: CATSIPDAGGGKLFF

D gene: TRBD1
J gene: TRBJ1-1
V gene: TRBV30
CDR3 protein: CAWSPDRERPEAFF

D gene: -
J gene: TRBJ2-2
V gene: TRBV12-5
CDR3 protein: CASAPHLTGELFF

D gene: -
J gene: TRBJ1-2
V gene: TRBV9
CDR3 protein: CASSATGSYGYTF

D gene: TRBD1
J gene: TRBJ2-7
V gene: TRBV7-2
CDR3 protein: CASSFDRGPYEQYF

D gene: -
J gene: TRBJ1-2
V gene: TRBV4-3
CDR3 protein: CASSQVRGGDDGYTF

D gene: -
J gene: TRBJ1-5
V gene: TRBV7-9
CDR3 protein: CASNLGQGNSNQPQHF

D gene: TRBD1
J gene: TRBJ2-3
V gene: TRBV7-9
CDR3 protein: CASSITAPGQGPNTQYF

D gene: TRBD1
J gene: TRBJ2-2
V gene: TRBV5-1
CDR3 protein: CASSWFDGTGETGELFF

D gene: TRBD2
J gene: TRBJ2-3
V gene: TRBV3-1/TRBV3-2
CDR3 protein: CASSQDPSGGETSTDTQYF

D gene: TRBD2
J gene: TRBJ2-5
V gene: TRBV5-1
CDR3 protein: CARSRGGGGETQYF

D gene: -
J gene: TRBJ2-3
V gene: TRBV18
CDR3 protein: CASSPPQMTDTQYF

D gene: -
J gene: TRBJ1-5
V gene: TRBV5-5
CDR3 protein: CASSLIQNQPQHF

D gene: -
J gene: TRBJ1-1
V gene: TRBV9
CDR3 protein: CASSVWHQNTEAFF

D gene: TRBD2
J gene: TRBJ2-3
V gene: TRBV7-2
CDR3 protein: CASSDGGGGTDTQYF

D gene: -
J gene: TRBJ2-2
V gene: TRBV9
CDR3 protein: CASSVGAWGQNTGELFF

D gene: -
J gene: TRBJ1-6
V gene: TRBV7-9
CDR3 protein: CASSWSPNSPLHF

D gene: -
J gene: TRBJ1-5
V gene: TRBV18
CDR3 protein: CASSPLGVDQPQHF

D gene: TRBD1
J gene: TRBJ1-4
V gene: TRBV13
CDR3 protein: CASSLRQGREKLFF

D gene: -
J gene: TRBJ1-6
V gene: TRBV4-1
CDR3 protein: CASSRPGHGNSPLHF

D gene: -
J gene: TRBJ2-5
V gene: TRBV7-9
CDR3 protein: CASRLAGEIQETQYF

D gene: -
J gene: TRBJ1-2
V gene: TRBV7-2
CDR3 protein: CASSPRTVSNYGYTF

D gene: TRBD1
J gene: TRBJ1-2
V gene: TRBV5-1
CDR3 protein: CASSLETGGDGYTF

D gene: -
J gene: TRBJ1-6
V gene: TRBV30
CDR3 protein: CAWSTPKGGVPSPLHF

D gene: TRBD1
J gene: TRBJ1-1
V gene: TRBV19
CDR3 protein: CASSRQGGNTEAFF

D gene: -
J gene: TRBJ2-2
V gene: TRBV7-2
CDR3 protein: CASSPERDNTGIGELFF

D gene: TRBD1
J gene: TRBJ1-6
V gene: TRBV30
CDR3 protein: CAWSQDRAGSYNSPLHF

D gene: -
J gene: TRBJ2-2
V gene: TRBV7-3
CDR3 protein: CASSLEPTNTGELFF

D gene: TRBD1
J gene: TRBJ1-5
V gene: TRBV4-2
CDR3 protein: CASSQEVGTGLIGQPQHF

D gene: -
J gene: TRBJ1-1
V gene: TRBV6-2/TRBV6-3
CDR3 protein: CASSSLARAPEAFF

D gene: TRBD1
J gene: TRBJ2-7
V gene: TRBV6-5
CDR3 protein: CASSGRGSSYEQYF

D gene: -
J gene: TRBJ1-4
V gene: TRBV18
CDR3 protein: CASSDQWGPVEKLFF

D gene: TRBD1
J gene: TRBJ1-4
V gene: TRBV6-1
CDR3 protein: CASSEIRGQFPNEKLFF

D gene: TRBD1
J gene: TRBJ1-2
V gene: TRBV6-2/TRBV6-3
CDR3 protein: CASSTGTAYGYTF

D gene: -
J gene: TRBJ2-3
V gene: TRBV7-9
CDR3 protein: CASSPGATDTQYF

D gene: -
J gene: TRBJ2-5
V gene: TRBV13
CDR3 protein: CASSSGVGETQYF

D gene: -
J gene: TRBJ2-3
V gene: TRBV9
CDR3 protein: CASSLSVTDTQYF

D gene: TRBD1
J gene: TRBJ2-7
V gene: TRBV7-2
CDR3 protein: CASSPFGQVAYEQYF

D gene: -
J gene: TRBJ2-1
V gene: TRBV5-1
CDR3 protein: CASSFNPQGGYEQFF

D gene: -
J gene: TRBJ1-1
V gene: TRBV28
CDR3 protein: CASSSQGEENTEAFF

D gene: -
J gene: TRBJ2-2
V gene: TRBV4-2
CDR3 protein: CASSHSRQAGELFF

D gene: TRBD1
J gene: TRBJ2-6
V gene: TRBV10-3
CDR3 protein: CAISGWTGLDSGANVLTF

D gene: TRBD2
J gene: TRBJ2-1
V gene: TRBV6-5
CDR3 protein: CASTVLAGNTDEQFF

D gene: -
J gene: TRBJ1-5
V gene: TRBV19
CDR3 protein: CASSPPWPQPQHF

D gene: TRBD1
J gene: TRBJ2-2
V gene: TRBV5-1
CDR3 protein: CASSRGTGVNTGELFF

D gene: -
J gene: TRBJ1-6
V gene: TRBV6-5
CDR3 protein: CAISTVAGSPLHF

D gene: TRBD1
J gene: TRBJ1-4
V gene: TRBV28
CDR3 protein: CASRTGTGDEKLFF

D gene: -
J gene: TRBJ2-1
V gene: TRBV29-1
CDR3 protein: CSVEDLYEQFF